A single sample is the source of the 8 T cell receptor beta chains below, sequenced in a study of cytomegalovirus exposure and HLA in healthy donors. Primers: 60 Vbeta forward and 13 Jbeta reverse. Sequencing used immunoSEQ multiplex PCR; TCRdb keeps in-frame clones, though not all of them. The table shows some 120,000 clones, with around three quarters occurring only once. The specimen sequenced was PBMCs. All receptors derive from a male donor in good health and CMV-seronegative.

For this clone: Mismatch with germline at one junction end may stem from a read error. The rearrangement joins TRBV28 to TRBJ1-1, with D tentatively TRBD1 (6 bases). This CDR3 contains 13 residues. The germline V gene encodes CDR1 MDHEN and CDR2 SYDVKM. The CDR3 loop is CASSSAHRVEVFF. CDR3 in DNA: TGTGCCAGCAGTTCCGCCCACAGGGTTGAAGTTTTCTTT. Full variable domain (remainder filled in from reference TRBV28 and TRBJ1-1): DVKVTQSSRYLVKRTGEKVFLECVQDMDHENMFWYRQDPGLGLRLIYFSYDVKMKEKGDIPEGYSVSREKKERFSLILESASTNQTSMYLCASSSAHRVEVFFGQGTRLTVV.

The chain links TRBV19 to TRBJ1-5; D unclear. V was clipped by 8 bases and J by 3 bases, with 11 bases between them. There are 13 residues in the CDR3. Germline assignment: CDR1 LNHDA and CDR2 SQIVND (reference sequence). CDR3 DNA sequence: TGTGCCAGTCAAGTCAGGATCAATCAGCCCCAGCATTTT. Its protein product is CASQVRINQPQHF.

The genes are TRBV4-3 and TRBJ2-1; D not resolved. V was clipped by 0 bases and J by 8 bases, with 8 bases between them. The CDR3 has 13 residues. In germline, CDR1 is LGHNA, CDR2 YSLEER. The CDR3 is CASSQDYKDEQFF. The CDR3 bases are TGCGCCAGCAGCCAAGATTACAAAGATGAGCAGTTCTTC.

In nucleotides, the CDR3 is TGCGCCAGCAGCCAGAGGTGGCGGGGAACTTACAATGAGCAGTTCTTC. Protein: CASSQRWRGTYNEQFF. This chain uses TRBV4-3 with TRBJ2-1, with a possible D match to TRBD2 (6 bases). Trimming left V 3 bases short and J 4 bases short, with 16 bases between. The length of the CDR3 is 16 residues. Looked up from germline, CDR1 is LGHNA and CDR2 is YSLEER.

The rearrangement links TRBV14 to TRBJ2-7, with 10 bases lining up with TRBD1. The J segment lost 2 bases and the V segment lost 4 bases, leaving 2 bases of the junction unmatched. The CDR3 runs to 14 residues. Looked up from germline, CDR1 is SGHDN and CDR2 is FVKESK. CDR3 sequence reads: CASSPGTGAYEQYF. The CDR3 DNA is TGTGCCAGCAGCCCGGGGACAGGGGCCTACGAGCAGTACTTC.

The J gene is TRBJ2-1, the V gene TRBV30, with D uncertain. The CDR3 runs 15 residues. V lost 5 bases to trimming and J lost 0 bases, with 14 bases between them. CDR1 and CDR2 (germline): GTSNPN, SVGIG (reference sequence). The CDR3: CAWAVGGSSYNEQFF. DNA for the CDR3: TGTGCCTGGGCTGTTGGTGGCTCCTCCTACAATGAGCAGTTCTTC.

This clone was detected only once. The V and J genes are TRBV5-6 and TRBJ1-4; the match to TRBD1 covers 10 bases. CDR3 size: 18 residues. Germline trimming cut 3 bases from V and 1 base from J; bases unmatched to any gene: 9. Germline assignment: CDR1 SGHDT and CDR2 YYEEEE. Here the CDR3 reads CASSSAFDRGLTNEKLFF. The CDR3 nucleotides are TGTGCCAGCAGCTCCGCCTTCGACAGGGGGCTAACTAATGAAAAACTGTTTTTT.

This chain links TRBV7-2 with TRBJ1-2, with TRBD1 matching over 9 bases. CDR3 size: 17 residues. The trim removed 4 bases at V and 3 bases at J, leaving 12 bases unmatched. Per the germline V gene, CDR1 is SGHTA and CDR2 is FQGNSA. CDR3 sequence (DNA): TGTGCCAGCAGCTGGGGAGGCAACAGGGGGCAGGACTATGGCTACACCTTC. The encoded protein is CASSWGGNRGQDYGYTF.